The present T cell receptor beta chain was sequenced within a study of tumour-infiltrating T cells in Burkitt lymphoma. Whole-study context: Repertoire clonality predicted overall and progression-free survival.

Clones were sequenced by immunoSEQ multiplex PCR, and TCRdb holds only the in-frame ones, with some missing. The sample yields roughly 15,000 clones, 80% seen once. The CDR3 is 18 residues long. This sequence joins TRBV21-1 and TRBJ1-3. TRBV21-1 is designated a pseudogene. Sequenced material: tumor tissue. This TCR derives from a human donor with diffuse large B-cell lymphoma. CDR3 sequence (DNA): TGTGCCAGCAGCCAGATTTTACCGGACGGAGACTCTGGAAACACCATATATTTT. It yields the protein CASSQILPDGDSGNTIYF.